Below are 23 T cell receptor beta chains sequenced from a single sample in a study of blood T cell repertoires in COVID-19. Profiled with immunoSEQ multiplex PCR; TCRdb holds only in-frame clones, not every one. The sample consists of 150,000 to 200,000 clones, approximately 90% of them appearing once. The specimen was PBMCs or T cells enriched from blood (not recorded which). The receptors were gathered from a woman in her late teens or twenties who had recovered from COVID-19.

This rearrangement joins TRBV5-4 to TRBJ1-2; D is uncertain. The CDR3 contains 13 residues. Trimming removed 6 bases from V and 8 bases from J, with 17 bases in between. CDR1 is SGHNT, CDR2 YYREEE, per germline (reference sequence). The CDR3 coding sequence is TGTGCCAGCACGTCGGGAGGGATTCGGGGCTACACCTTC. As protein: CASTSGGIRGYTF.

The J gene is TRBJ2-3, the V gene TRBV7-2; 7 bases map to TRBD1. The germline V gene encodes CDR1 SGHTA and CDR2 FQGNSA. This CDR3 has 16 amino acids. V dropped 4 bases and J dropped 5; count of bases not matched to a gene: 12. Written as DNA, the CDR3 is TGTGCCAGCAGCTCCCCCTTCGGGCAGGGGGAAGATACGCAGTATTTT. It specifies CASSSPFGQGEDTQYF.

The V gene is TRBV9, the J gene TRBJ1-3; 12 nucleotides agree with TRBD1. CDR1 and CDR2 (germline): SGDLS, YYNGEE. After removal of 0 bases from V and 4 bases from J, the junction contained 14 bases not matched to a gene. This CDR3 has 20 residues. The CDR3: CASSVEGTGGFGTYGNTIYF. The CDR3 DNA sequence: TGTGCCAGCAGCGTAGAGGGGACAGGGGGCTTCGGAACTTACGGAAACACCATATATTTT.

This clone is a singleton in its sample. The CDR3 loop reads CASRTGGGRAFF. The CDR3 nucleotides are TGTGCCAGTAGAACAGGGGGCGGTCGAGCTTTCTTT. The V call is TRBV5-6, the J call TRBJ1-1; 9 positions match TRBD1. Germline V gives CDR1 SGHDT, CDR2 YYEEEE. The CDR3 consists of 12 residues. Losses at the gene ends were 8 bases for V and 10 bases for J; bases not matched to a gene: 9. The entire variable domain, with the rest obtained from reference TRBV5-6 and TRBJ1-1, is as follows: DAGVTQSPTHLIKTRGQQVTLRCSPKSGHDTVSWYQQALGQGPQFIFQYYEEEERQRGNFPDRFSGHQFPNYSSELNVNALLLGDSALYLCASRTGGGRAFFGQGTRLTVV.

V gene TRBV5-4 combines with J gene TRBJ2-1, with a possible D match to TRBD2 (6 bases). Germline V lookup: CDR1 SGHNT, CDR2 YYREEE (reference sequence). This CDR3 has 13 amino acids. V lost 2 bases, J lost 8 bases, and 11 bases lay in between. The CDR3 region has the DNA TGTGCCAGCAGCTTCGTCGGGGGAGATGAGCAGTTCTTC. Translation gives CASSFVGGDEQFF.

This chain joins TRBV4-3 and TRBJ2-7, with a tentative D call TRBD2 (6 bases). Trimming removed 0 bases at V and 7 bases at J, with 16 bases between. CDR1 is LGHNA, CDR2 YSLEER, per germline. The CDR3 is 15 residues long. CDR3 sequence reads: CASSQDSTGVREQYF. The DNA of the CDR3 is TGCGCCAGCAGCCAAGATAGCACGGGAGTTAGGGAGCAGTACTTC.

The rearrangement joins TRBV19 to TRBJ1-5; 10 positions agree with TRBD1. Germline CDR1 LNHDA, CDR2 SQIVND (reference sequence). CDR3 length: 13 residues. V shed 11 bases and J 5 bases; nucleotides not matched to a gene: 6. The DNA of the CDR3 is TGTGCCTCTCTGGGACAGGGGCATCAGCCCCAGCATTTT. The encoded protein is CASLGQGHQPQHF.

The chain carries TRBV30 and TRBJ1-4, with D unresolved. Germline CDR1 and CDR2: GTSNPN and SVGIG (reference sequence). The CDR3 has 14 amino acids. Trimming pared 4 bases from V and 7 bases from J, leaving 16 bases between. This CDR3 reads CAWTGGHPSEKLFF. The CDR3 DNA reads TGTGCCTGGACCGGTGGTCACCCGAGTGAAAAACTGTTTTTT.

The chain recombines TRBV28 with TRBJ1-1; TRBD1 is a possible D gene (5 bases). Trimming removed 4 bases at V and 7 bases at J, with 13 bases between. CDR1 is MDHEN and CDR2 is SYDVKM in the germline V gene. There are 13 residues in the CDR3. In nucleotides, the CDR3 is TGTGCCAGCAGTTCCAGGGTCCTCCTTGAAGCTTTCTTT. This encodes CASSSRVLLEAFF.

This chain links TRBV7-3 with TRBJ2-7; 7 bases align to TRBD2. With V trimmed by 2 bases and J by 7 bases, 8 bases remained unmatched. From germline, CDR1 is SGHTA and CDR2 FQGTGA. The length of the CDR3 is 14 residues. In nucleotides, the CDR3 is TGTGCCAGCAGCTTAGCTCCCGGGACTAATGAGCAGTACTTC. Encoded protein: CASSLAPGTNEQYF.

The CDR3, as DNA: TGCAGCGGGCAGGGGGGAGCCTCGGACGAGCAGTACTTC. Translated, it gives CSGQGGASDEQYF. The chain combines TRBV29-1 with TRBJ2-7, with D possibly TRBD1 on 7 matching bases. Between the trimmed V and J ends, which lost 7 bases and 5 bases, there was a span of 18 bases. The CDR3 has 13 residues. Germline assignment: CDR1 SQVTM and CDR2 ANQGSEA.

The chain carries TRBV18 and TRBJ2-1; D unclear. V dropped 2 bases and J dropped 4 bases, with 18 bases sitting between them. The germline gives CDR1 KGHSH, CDR2 LQKENI. The length of the CDR3 is 17 residues. DNA of the CDR3: TGTGCCAGCTCACCAATCAGAGCCTCGGGTCTTTACAATGAGCAGTTCTTC. Translated, it gives CASSPIRASGLYNEQFF.

This chain uses TRBV6-5 with TRBJ2-7; D unresolved. The CDR3 spans 12 residues. V was shortened by 8 bases and J by 0 bases, with 8 bases between the two germline ends. The germline CDR1 and CDR2 sequences are MNHEY and SVGAGI. DNA for the CDR3: TGTGCCAGCTCGCGGAACTCCTACGAGCAGTACTTC. The encoded protein is CASSRNSYEQYF.

The chain recombines TRBV11-2 with TRBJ2-1; D call uncertain. The V gene's germline CDR1 is SGHAT and CDR2 FQNNGV. The length of the CDR3 is 15 residues. V was cut by 2 bases and J by 9 bases, with 17 bases left in between. The DNA for the CDR3 is TGTGCCAGCAGCTTATATTTGGGTGGCCGCGGTGAGCAGTTCTTC. Its protein product is CASSLYLGGRGEQFF.

The genes are TRBV28 and TRBJ1-6, with D tentatively TRBD1 (6 bases). This CDR3 spans 16 amino acids. Germline values: CDR1 MDHEN, CDR2 SYDVKM. Between the trimmed V and J ends, which lost 6 bases and 2 bases, there was a span of 14 bases. The CDR3 spells CASSLWAGAYNSPLHF. CDR3 DNA sequence: TGTGCCAGCAGCCTATGGGCAGGGGCCTATAATTCACCCCTCCACTTT.

This chain joins TRBV2 and TRBJ2-7; possibly TRBD2 for D (6 bases). The germline V gene has CDR1 SNHLY and CDR2 FYNNEI. The V and J ends lost 3 bases and 4 bases respectively, with 7 bases between them. The CDR3 loop spans 12 amino acids. CDR3 sequence reads: CASSDGGYEQYF. Here the CDR3 DNA reads TGTGCCAGCAGTGACGGGGGTTACGAGCAGTACTTC.

This clone was counted a single time. The chain recombines TRBV7-9 with TRBJ2-7; TRBD2 aligns across 8 bases. The CDR3 is 17 residues long. The V gene's germline CDR1 is SEHNR and CDR2 FQNEAQ (reference sequence). V dropped 5 bases and J dropped 6; count of bases not matched to a gene: 18. The CDR3 DNA reads TGTGCCAGCAGCCAGGGCGGCGGACTAGCCTCTGGGATCGAGCAGTACTTC. Translated: CASSQGGGLASGIEQYF.

J is TRBJ2-1 and V is TRBV6-2 or TRBV6-3; 10 bases map to TRBD2. With V trimmed by 6 bases and J by 8 bases, 10 bases remained unmatched. Germline CDR1 is MNHEY and CDR2 is SVGEGT. This CDR3 region has 15 residues. The CDR3 is CASSWTSGGMDEQFF. As DNA, the CDR3 is TGTGCCAGCAGCTGGACTAGCGGAGGGATGGATGAGCAGTTCTTC.

This chain connects TRBV19 to TRBJ2-1; 8 positions agree with TRBD2. The V gene's germline CDR1 is LNHDA and CDR2 SQIVND (reference sequence). Trimming at V came to 5 bases and at J to 6 bases, leaving 9 bases not matched to a gene. The CDR3 runs to 15 residues. The CDR3 DNA reads TGTGCCAGTAGTCTCCCCGGGAGCGGGAGCAATGAGCAGTTCTTC. This translates into CASSLPGSGSNEQFF.

The V gene is TRBV29-1, the J gene TRBJ2-1; a possible D gene is TRBD2 (5 bases). Germline V gene data show CDR1 as SQVTM and CDR2 as ANQGSEA. Trimming removed 5 bases from V and 3 bases from J, with 8 bases in between. The CDR3 loop spans 12 amino acids. CDR3 sequence reads: CSVSGSYNEQFF. The CDR3 DNA sequence: TGCAGCGTTAGTGGGAGCTACAATGAGCAGTTCTTC.

The V and J genes are TRBV9 and TRBJ2-5, with 7 nucleotides matching TRBD2. The CDR3 runs to 13 residues. The germline V gene has CDR1 SGDLS and CDR2 YYNGEE. V gave up 4 bases and J gave up 4 bases; unmatched junction bases: 4. CDR3 nucleotides: TGTGCCAGCAGCCCGACTAGCCTAGAGACCCAGTACTTC. It is translated as CASSPTSLETQYF.

The chain has TRBV4-1 and TRBJ2-5; 9 bases map to TRBD2. The CDR3 contains 20 residues. J lost 5 bases, V lost 1 base, and 20 bases had no gene match. The germline CDR1 and CDR2 sequences are MGHRA and YSYEKL. This CDR3 reads CASSQGRRSGSGSTWETQYF. CDR3 DNA sequence: TGCGCCAGCAGCCAAGGGAGACGTAGCGGGAGTGGGTCTACATGGGAGACCCAGTACTTC.

This clone appeared once. The V and J genes are TRBV11-2 and TRBJ1-2; a possible D gene is TRBD1 (6 bases). The germline gives CDR1 SGHAT, CDR2 FQNNGV. Trimming shortened V by 4 bases and J by 1 base, and 7 bases separated the two germline ends. The CDR3 is 13 amino acids. For the CDR3, the DNA is TGTGCCAGCAGCTCGGACAGTAACTATGGCTACACCTTC. The encoded protein is CASSSDSNYGYTF.